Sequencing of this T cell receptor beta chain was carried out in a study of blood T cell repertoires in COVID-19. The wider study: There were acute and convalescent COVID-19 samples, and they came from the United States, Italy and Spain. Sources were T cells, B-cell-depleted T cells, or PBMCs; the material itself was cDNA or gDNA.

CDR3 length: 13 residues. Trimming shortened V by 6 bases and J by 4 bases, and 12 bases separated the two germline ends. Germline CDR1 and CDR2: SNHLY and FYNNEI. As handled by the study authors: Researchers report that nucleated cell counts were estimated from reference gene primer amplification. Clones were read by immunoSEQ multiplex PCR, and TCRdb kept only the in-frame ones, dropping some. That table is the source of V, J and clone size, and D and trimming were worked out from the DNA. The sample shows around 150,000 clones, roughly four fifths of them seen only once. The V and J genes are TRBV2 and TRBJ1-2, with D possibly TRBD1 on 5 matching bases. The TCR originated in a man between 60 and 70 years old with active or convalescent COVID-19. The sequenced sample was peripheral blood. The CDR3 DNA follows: TGTGCCAGCAGCCCCGACAGTCTCTATGGCTACACCTTC. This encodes CASSPDSLYGYTF. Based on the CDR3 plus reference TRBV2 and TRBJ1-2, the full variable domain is EPEVTQTPSHQVTQMGQEVILRCVPISNHLYFYWYRQILGQKVEFLVSFYNNEISEKSEIFDDQFSVERPDGSNFTLKIRSTKLEDSAMYFCASSPDSLYGYTFGSGTRLTVV.